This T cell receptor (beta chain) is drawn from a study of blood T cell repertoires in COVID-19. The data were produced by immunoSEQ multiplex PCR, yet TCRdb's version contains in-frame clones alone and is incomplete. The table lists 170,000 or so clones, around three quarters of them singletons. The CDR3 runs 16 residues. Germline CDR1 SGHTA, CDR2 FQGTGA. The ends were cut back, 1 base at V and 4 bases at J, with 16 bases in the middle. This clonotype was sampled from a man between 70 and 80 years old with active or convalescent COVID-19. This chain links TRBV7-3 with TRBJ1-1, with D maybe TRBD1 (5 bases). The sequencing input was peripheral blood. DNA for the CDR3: TGTGCCAGCAGCTTAAATAGCGGGACTGACGGCACTGAAGCTTTCTTT. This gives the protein CASSLNSGTDGTEAFF.